This T cell receptor (beta chain) was recovered during a study of T cells in Graves' hyperthyroidism and ophthalmopathy. There were TCR beta CDR3 regions amplified from RNA transcripts. A first-round RT-PCR of the TCR CDR3 used the HTBI primer set. TCRdb independently ran MiXCR on the multiplex PCR reads; one entry per CDR3 protein. The data hold 450,000 to 650,000 distinct CDR3 sequences, with roughly a sixth observed a single time. With V trimmed by 6 bases and J by 3 bases, 10 bases remained unmatched. Per the germline V gene, CDR1 is SGHRS and CDR2 is YFSETQ. The CDR3 spans 15 residues. The sample was blood. This receptor was taken from a young woman with Graves' ophthalmopathy. The genes are TRBV5-1 and TRBJ2-7; 9 nucleotides match TRBD1. CDR3 sequence reads: CASTRTGTGHYEQYF. DNA for the CDR3: TGCGCCAGCACCCGCACCGGGACAGGGCACTACGAGCAGTACTTC. Full variable domain (rest looked up from reference TRBV5-1 and TRBJ2-7): KAGVTQTPRYLIKTRGQQVTLSCSPISGHRSVSWYQQTPGQGLQFLFEYFSETQRNKGNFPGRFSGRQFSNSRSEMNVSTLELGDSALYLCASTRTGTGHYEQYFGPGTRLTVT.